This T cell receptor (beta chain) was sequenced for a study of T cells in women clearing cervical HPV infection. Whole-study context: Controls gave blood once infection was undetectable; cases at lesion identification. Study findings and constraints: Timing of associations relative to infection is unclear; T-cell subsets were not isolated. CIN3+ cases had significantly higher TCR richness than controls; evenness did not differ.

The CDR3 length is 15 residues. The junction had 3 bases not matched to a gene; V was cut back by 0 bases and J by 1 base. Germline V gene data show CDR1 as GTSNPN and CDR2 as SVGIG (reference sequence). Note on this clone: Its antigen is still unknown. The CDR3 end is not reached by the read, which stops 3 residues before it; the germline J gene fills it in.

TCRdb's table, derived via immunoSEQ multiplex PCR, lists solely in-frame clones and lacks some. This table lists tens of thousands of clones. Cervical HPV DNA detected by MY09/MY11 PCR, typed by dot-blot. The sequence derives from a woman aged 18 to 75 with a cervical HPV16 infection that either progressed to CIN3+ or cleared (not recorded which). Sequenced: blood buffy coat. The chain employs TRBV30 and TRBJ2-7; TRBD1 agrees at 10 bases. The covered CDR3 bases are TGTGCCTGGAGTGTACGGGACAGGGGTTCCTACGAG. It is translated as CAWSVRDRGSYE. The complete CDR3 reads CAWSVRDRGSYEQYF. Filled out from reference TRBV30 and TRBJ2-7, the complete variable domain reads SQTIHQWPATLVQPVGSPLSLECTVEGTSNPNLYWYRQAAGRGLQLLFYSVGIGQISSEVPQNLSASRPQDRQFILSSKKLLLSDSGFYLCAWSVRDRGSYEQYFGPGTRLTVT.